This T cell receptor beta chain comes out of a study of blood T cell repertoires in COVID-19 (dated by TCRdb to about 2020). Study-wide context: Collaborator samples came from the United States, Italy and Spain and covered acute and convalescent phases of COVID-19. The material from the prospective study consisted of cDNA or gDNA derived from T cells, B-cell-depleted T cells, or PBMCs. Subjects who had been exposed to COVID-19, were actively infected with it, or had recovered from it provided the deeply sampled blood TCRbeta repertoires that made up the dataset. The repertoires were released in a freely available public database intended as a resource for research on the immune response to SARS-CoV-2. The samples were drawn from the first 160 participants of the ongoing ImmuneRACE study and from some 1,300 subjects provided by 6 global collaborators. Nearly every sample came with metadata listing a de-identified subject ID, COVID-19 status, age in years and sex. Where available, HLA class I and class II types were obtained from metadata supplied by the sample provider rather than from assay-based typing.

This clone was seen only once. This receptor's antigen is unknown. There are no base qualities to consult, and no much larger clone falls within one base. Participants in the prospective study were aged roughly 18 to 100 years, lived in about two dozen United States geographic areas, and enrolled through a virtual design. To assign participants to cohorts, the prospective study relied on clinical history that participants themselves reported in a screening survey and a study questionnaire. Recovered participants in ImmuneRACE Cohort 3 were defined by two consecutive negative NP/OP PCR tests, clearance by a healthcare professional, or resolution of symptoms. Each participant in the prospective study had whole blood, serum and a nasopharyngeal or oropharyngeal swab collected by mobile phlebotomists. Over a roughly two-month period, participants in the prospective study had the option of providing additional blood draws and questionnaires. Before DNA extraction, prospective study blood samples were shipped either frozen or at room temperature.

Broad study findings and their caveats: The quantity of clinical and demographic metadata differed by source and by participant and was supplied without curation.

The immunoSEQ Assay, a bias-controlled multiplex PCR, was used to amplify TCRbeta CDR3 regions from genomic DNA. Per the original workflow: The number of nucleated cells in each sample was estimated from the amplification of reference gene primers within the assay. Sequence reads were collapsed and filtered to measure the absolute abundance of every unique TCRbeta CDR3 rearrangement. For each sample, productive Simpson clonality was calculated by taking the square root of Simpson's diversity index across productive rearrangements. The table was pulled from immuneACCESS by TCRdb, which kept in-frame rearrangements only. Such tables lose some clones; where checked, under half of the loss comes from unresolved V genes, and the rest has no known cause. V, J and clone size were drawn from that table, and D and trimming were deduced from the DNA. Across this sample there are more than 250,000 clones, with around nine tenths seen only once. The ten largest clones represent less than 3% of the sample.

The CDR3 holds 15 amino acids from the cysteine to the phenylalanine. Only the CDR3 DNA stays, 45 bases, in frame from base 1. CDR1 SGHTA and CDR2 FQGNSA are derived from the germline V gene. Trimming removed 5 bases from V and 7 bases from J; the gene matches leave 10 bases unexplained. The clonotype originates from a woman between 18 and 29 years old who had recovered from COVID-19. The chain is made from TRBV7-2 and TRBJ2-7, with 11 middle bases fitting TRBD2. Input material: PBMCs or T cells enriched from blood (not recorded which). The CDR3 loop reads CASSRNSGRAGEQYF. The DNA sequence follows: TGTGCCAGCAGCCGCAATAGCGGGAGGGCTGGGGAGCAGTACTTC.